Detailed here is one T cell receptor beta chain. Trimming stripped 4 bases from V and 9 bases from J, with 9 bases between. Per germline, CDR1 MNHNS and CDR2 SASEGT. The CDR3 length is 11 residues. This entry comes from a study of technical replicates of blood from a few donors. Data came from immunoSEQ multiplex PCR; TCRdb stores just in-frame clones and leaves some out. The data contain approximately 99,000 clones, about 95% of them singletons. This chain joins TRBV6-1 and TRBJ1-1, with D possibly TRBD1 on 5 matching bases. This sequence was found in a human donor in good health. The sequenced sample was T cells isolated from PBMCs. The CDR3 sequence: CASSVEGQAFF. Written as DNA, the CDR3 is TGTGCCAGCAGTGTGGAGGGGCAAGCTTTCTTT.